This TCR beta chain was sequenced for a study of T-cell reconstitution after alpha-beta-depleted transplantation in children. The library targeted TCRbeta and was prepared with unique molecular identifiers. TCRdb itself ran the PCR reads through MiXCR, one entry per CDR3 protein. The sample holds hundreds of thousands of distinct CDR3 sequences; approximately 14% are singletons and the top ten take around 0.76%. This clonotype was observed a handful of times. This TCR was recovered from a girl aged 2 to 9 with congenital amegakaryocytic thrombocytopenia, due to receive a stem cell transplant. Sequences were derived from PBMCs, sampled before TCRalphabeta/CD19-depleted stem cell transplant.

This chain's CDR3 is CASSYDVSGGNTEAFF. CDR3 bases: TGTGCCAGCAGTTACGACGTATCAGGGGGCAACACTGAAGCTTTCTTT. This chain connects TRBV6-5 to TRBJ1-1, with 8 bases aligning to TRBD1. The V segment lost 2 bases and the J segment 2 bases; nucleotides outside the gene matches: 7. Germline loops: CDR1 MNHEY, CDR2 SVGAGI. This CDR3 comprises 16 residues.